This entry lists 27 T cell receptor beta chains sequenced from one sample in a study of T cell responses to AZD1222 COVID-19 vaccine. Assay: immunoSEQ multiplex PCR; the TCRdb copy retains only in-frame clones and omits some. The sample holds around 84,000 clones, 75% to 90% seen once. Sequenced here: peripheral blood, sampled on day 0 of AZD1222 vaccination. Source of these receptors: an adult in good health.

The chain joins TRBV20-1 to TRBJ2-5; weak D call: TRBD2 (6 bases). Trimming left V 7 bases short and J 5 bases short, with 11 bases between. Per the germline V gene, CDR1 is DFQATT and CDR2 is SNEGSKA (reference sequence). The CDR3 totals 11 residues. The CDR3 nucleotides are TGCAGTGTGGGGACTGGCGAGACCCAGTACTTC. Translation gives CSVGTGETQYF.

The table lists this clone with a count of one. This rearrangement joins TRBV29-1 to TRBJ2-7, with TRBD2 identical over 7 bases. V dropped 5 bases and J dropped 4; count of bases not matched to a gene: 8. Germline values: CDR1 SQVTM, CDR2 ANQGSEA. CDR3 length equals 13 residues. The CDR3 bases are TGCAGCGTTCGACTAGCCGGATTTTACGAGCAGTACTTC. As protein: CSVRLAGFYEQYF.

The genes are TRBV29-1 and TRBJ2-7; D gene uncertain. There are 12 residues in the CDR3. The V gene's germline CDR1 is SQVTM and CDR2 ANQGSEA. The V gene lost 4 bases and the J gene lost 2 bases, with 9 bases spanning the gap. CDR3 in DNA: TGCAGCGTTGCTGGAAGTCCCTACGAGCAGTACTTC. Translating gives CSVAGSPYEQYF.

This chain connects TRBV9 to TRBJ2-1, with D possibly TRBD2 on 6 matching bases. V lost 3 bases and J 8 bases, leaving 15 bases between the germline ends. Germline V gives CDR1 SGDLS, CDR2 YYNGEE. This CDR3 contains 14 residues. This chain's CDR3 is CASSGGGPFDEQFF. In DNA form, the CDR3 reads TGTGCCAGCAGCGGCGGAGGGCCGTTTGATGAGCAGTTCTTC. The full variable domain, in which reference TRBV9 and TRBJ2-1 provide the parts outside the CDR3, is DSGVTQTPKHLITATGQRVTLRCSPRSGDLSVYWYQQSLDQGLQFLIQYYNGEERAKGNILERFSAQQFPDLHSELNLSSLELGDSALYFCASSGGGPFDEQFFGPGTRLTVL.

The V call is TRBV29-1, the J call TRBJ2-1; 7 bases map to TRBD2. With V trimmed by 6 bases and J by 6 bases, 8 bases remained unmatched. The V gene's germline CDR1 is SQVTM and CDR2 ANQGSEA. The CDR3 covers 13 residues. Here the CDR3 reads CSVREAGFNEQFF. For the CDR3, the DNA is TGCAGCGTCCGGGAAGCGGGGTTCAATGAGCAGTTCTTC.

The genes are TRBV15 and TRBJ1-2; 11 bases agree with TRBD1. Unmatched junction bases numbered 13, after V lost 5 bases and J lost 2 bases. Germline V gene sequence: CDR1 LNHNV, CDR2 YYDKDF (reference sequence). CDR3 length: 18 residues. CDR3 protein: CATSPHYGQGAMNYGYTF. The CDR3 DNA reads TGTGCCACCAGCCCTCATTATGGACAGGGGGCGATGAACTATGGCTACACCTTC.

The genes are TRBV6-1 and TRBJ2-3; D not certain. There are 13 residues in the CDR3. V dropped 0 bases and J dropped 9 bases, with 10 bases sitting between them. Per germline, CDR1 MNHNS and CDR2 SASEGT. This CDR3 is CASSEARRWTQYF. The DNA for the CDR3 is TGTGCCAGCAGTGAAGCGCGCAGGTGGACGCAGTATTTT.

The chain carries TRBV28 and TRBJ2-5; D possibly corresponds to TRBD2 (5 bases). The CDR3 covers 12 residues. The V and J ends lost 3 bases and 4 bases respectively, with 6 bases between them. CDR1 MDHEN and CDR2 SYDVKM come from the germline V gene. In DNA form, the CDR3 reads TGTGCCAGCAGTTTTAGCGTAGAGACCCAGTACTTC. It encodes CASSFSVETQYF.

CDR3 residues: CASSEGGNTIYF. DNA of the CDR3: TGTGCCAGCAGTGAGGGAGGAAACACCATATATTTT. The chain links TRBV28 to TRBJ1-3, with D unclear. This CDR3 comprises 12 residues. V lost 5 bases to trimming and J lost 4 bases, with 6 bases between them. In germline, CDR1 is MDHEN, CDR2 SYDVKM. Based on the CDR3 plus reference TRBV28 and TRBJ1-3, the full variable domain is DVKVTQSSRYLVKRTGEKVFLECVQDMDHENMFWYRQDPGLGLRLIYFSYDVKMKEKGDIPEGYSVSREKKERFSLILESASTNQTSMYLCASSEGGNTIYFGEGSWLTVV.

The chain couples TRBV7-8 to TRBJ1-5, with TRBD1 as a possible D gene (6 bases). Germline V gene sequence: CDR1 SGHVS, CDR2 FQNEAQ. The CDR3 sequence is 15 residues long. With 1 base removed from V and 3 bases from J, the gap between germline ends came to 10 bases. CDR3 DNA sequence: TGTGCCAGCAGCTTAGGATGGGGGCTCAATCAGCCCCAGCATTTT. It encodes CASSLGWGLNQPQHF.

The rearrangement links TRBV7-2 to TRBJ1-5, with D possibly being TRBD1 (6 bases). Looked up from germline, CDR1 is SGHTA and CDR2 is FQGNSA. V was clipped by 4 bases and J by 8 bases, with 12 bases between them. This CDR3 has 13 residues. The chain's CDR3 is CASSSSGVEPQHF. The DNA of the CDR3 is TGTGCCAGCAGCTCCTCAGGGGTGGAGCCCCAGCATTTT.

This clone was found a few times. The rearrangement uses TRBV3-1 (or the pseudogene TRBV3-2) and TRBJ2-2; maybe TRBD2 (6 bases). The germline V gene encodes CDR1 LGHDT and CDR2 YNNKEL (reference sequence). This CDR3 region has 13 residues. The ends were cut back, 5 bases at V and 4 bases at J, with 8 bases in the middle. CDR3 in amino acids: CASSVRGTGELFF. The DNA for the CDR3 is TGTGCCAGCAGCGTGCGGGGCACCGGGGAGCTGTTTTTT.

The rearrangement joins TRBV21-1 to TRBJ2-2; the DNA was not used to check the table's D call, TRBD1. TRBV21-1 is assigned pseudogene status. The CDR3 spans 16 residues. The CDR3, as DNA: TGTGCCAGCAGCACCGGACAGGGGACACGCACCGGGGAGCTGTTTTTT. Its protein product is CASSTGQGTRTGELFF.

The rearrangement joins TRBV9 to TRBJ1-2; 8 bases are shared with TRBD1. Germline lookup yields CDR1 SGDLS and CDR2 YYNGEE. J was trimmed by 4 bases and V by 3 bases; bases with no gene match: 5. This CDR3 has 14 residues. The CDR3: CASSGPGTGYGYTF. For the CDR3, the DNA is TGTGCCAGCAGCGGCCCGGGGACAGGCTATGGCTACACCTTC.

V gene TRBV7-2 combines with J gene TRBJ1-1, with D hard to call. Germline CDR1 and CDR2: SGHTA and FQGNSA. V was trimmed by 5 bases and J by 1 base, leaving 8 bases between them. This CDR3 comprises 13 residues. The CDR3: CASSLRQNTEAFF. The CDR3, as DNA: TGTGCCAGCAGCCTTCGACAGAACACTGAAGCTTTCTTT.

CDR3 protein: CASSPGQGRETQYF. CDR3 nucleotides: TGTGCCAGCAGCCCGGGACAGGGCCGAGAGACCCAGTACTTC. The V call is TRBV13, the J call TRBJ2-5; 9 bases agree with TRBD1. This CDR3 comprises 14 residues. The V gene's germline CDR1 is PRHDT and CDR2 FYEKMQ (reference sequence). The V and J ends lost 5 bases and 4 bases, in that order; junction bases with no gene match: 5. Full variable domain (missing parts from reference TRBV13 and TRBJ2-5): AAGVIQSPRHLIKEKRETATLKCYPIPRHDTVYWYQQGPGQDPQFLISFYEKMQSDKGSIPDRFSAQQFSDYHSELNMSSLELGDSALYFCASSPGQGRETQYFGPGTRLLVL.

The chain links TRBV19 to TRBJ2-3; D is undetermined. The CDR3 runs 11 residues. Trimming stripped 3 bases from V and 5 bases from J, with 3 bases between. Germline V gene lookup returns CDR1 LNHDA and CDR2 SQIVND (reference sequence). CDR3: CASSIGDTQYF. CDR3 in DNA: TGTGCCAGTAGTATTGGAGATACGCAGTATTTT.

The chain couples TRBV5-6 to TRBJ2-1; TRBD1 matches 9 bases. Trimming took 4 bases from V and 10 from J; bases not matched to a gene: 21. Per the germline V gene, CDR1 is SGHDT and CDR2 is YYEEEE. The CDR3 totals 18 residues. The CDR3 bases are TGTGCCAGCAGCGCGACCGGGACAGGGCTTAATCCCGGGGGGGAGCAGTTCTTC. As protein: CASSATGTGLNPGGEQFF. Full variable domain (outside the CDR3, taken from reference TRBV5-6 and TRBJ2-1): DAGVTQSPTHLIKTRGQQVTLRCSPKSGHDTVSWYQQALGQGPQFIFQYYEEEERQRGNFPDRFSGHQFPNYSSELNVNALLLGDSALYLCASSATGTGLNPGGEQFFGPGTRLTVL.

This chain uses TRBV6-5 with TRBJ2-5; 8 bases align to TRBD2. The germline V gene has CDR1 MNHEY and CDR2 SVGAGI. The CDR3 length is 16 residues. Trimming cost V 2 bases and J 4 bases; bases outside gene matches: 9. CDR3 nucleotide sequence: TGTGCCAGCAGTTACGGTGCCGGGAGGGCCTCAGAGACCCAGTACTTC. It specifies CASSYGAGRASETQYF.

The rearrangement joins TRBV30 to TRBJ1-2; 9 bases align to TRBD1. Germline trimming cut 5 bases from V and 5 bases from J; bases unmatched to any gene: 3. Germline-derived CDR1 and CDR2 are GTSNPN and SVGIG (reference sequence). CDR3 length: 12 residues. The CDR3 DNA is TGTGCCTGGGGACAGGGGAGATATGGCTACACCTTC. It codes for CAWGQGRYGYTF. The full variable domain, with the rest looked up from reference TRBV30 and TRBJ1-2, is SQTIHQWPATLVQPVGSPLSLECTVEGTSNPNLYWYRQAAGRGLQLLFYSVGIGQISSEVPQNLSASRPQDRQFILSSKKLLLSDSGFYLCAWGQGRYGYTFGSGTRLTVV.

The V and J genes are TRBV19 and TRBJ2-5; D uncertain. The V gene's germline CDR1 is LNHDA and CDR2 SQIVND (reference sequence). The CDR3 consists of 14 residues. V lost 3 bases, J lost 1 base, and 9 bases lay in between. The CDR3 sequence is CASSIRAVQETQYF. DNA for the CDR3: TGTGCCAGTAGTATCCGGGCAGTCCAAGAGACCCAGTACTTC.

The rearrangement uses TRBV19 and TRBJ2-7, with D tentatively TRBD2 (5 bases). Germline CDR1 is LNHDA and CDR2 is SQIVND (reference sequence). The germline V and J ends were trimmed by 3 bases and 3 bases, with 12 bases remaining between them. The CDR3 loop spans 14 amino acids. CDR3 residues: CASSMLAADYEQYF. CDR3 in DNA: TGTGCCAGTAGTATGCTAGCTGCCGACTACGAGCAGTACTTC.

The gene calls are TRBV27 and TRBJ2-5; 10 positions match TRBD2. CDR1 MNHEY and CDR2 SMNVEV come from the germline V gene (reference sequence). V dropped 5 bases and J dropped 2; count of bases not matched to a gene: 5. CDR3 length: 15 residues. The CDR3 sequence is CASSLGLARQETQYF. CDR3 in DNA: TGTGCCAGCAGTCTGGGACTAGCGCGTCAAGAGACCCAGTACTTC.

The CDR3 protein is CASSLERNQPQHF. The CDR3 DNA follows: TGTGCCAGCAGCTTAGAGCGCAATCAGCCCCAGCATTTT. This chain links TRBV7-2 with TRBJ1-5; D is unclear. Trimming took off 1 base at V and 2 bases at J, with 3 bases between the two ends. This CDR3 is 13 amino acids long. Germline V gives CDR1 SGHTA, CDR2 FQGNSA.

V is TRBV27 and J is TRBJ1-4; TRBD1 matches 7 bases. The trim removed 5 bases at V and 6 bases at J, leaving 3 bases unmatched. CDR3 size: 13 residues. Germline V gives CDR1 MNHEY, CDR2 SMNVEV (reference sequence). The CDR3 sequence: CASSVRGDEKLFF. The CDR3 DNA reads as TGTGCCAGCAGTGTCAGGGGGGATGAAAAACTGTTTTTT.

The V and J genes are TRBV7-2 and TRBJ2-2; no clear D. V was clipped by 5 bases and J by 2 bases, with 9 bases between them. This CDR3 has 14 amino acids. The germline gives CDR1 SGHTA, CDR2 FQGNSA. CDR3 loop: CASSRQQNTGELFF. CDR3 in DNA: TGTGCCAGCAGCCGTCAACAAAACACCGGGGAGCTGTTTTTT.

The chain combines TRBV5-4 with TRBJ2-7; D gene uncertain. CDR1 is SGHNT and CDR2 is YYREEE in the germline V gene (reference sequence). This CDR3 has 14 amino acids. Trimming removed 1 base at V and 6 bases at J, with 14 bases between. The CDR3 DNA reads as TGTGCCAGCAGCTTGCGTCAAGGGTATGGCGAGCAGTACTTC. This translates into CASSLRQGYGEQYF.